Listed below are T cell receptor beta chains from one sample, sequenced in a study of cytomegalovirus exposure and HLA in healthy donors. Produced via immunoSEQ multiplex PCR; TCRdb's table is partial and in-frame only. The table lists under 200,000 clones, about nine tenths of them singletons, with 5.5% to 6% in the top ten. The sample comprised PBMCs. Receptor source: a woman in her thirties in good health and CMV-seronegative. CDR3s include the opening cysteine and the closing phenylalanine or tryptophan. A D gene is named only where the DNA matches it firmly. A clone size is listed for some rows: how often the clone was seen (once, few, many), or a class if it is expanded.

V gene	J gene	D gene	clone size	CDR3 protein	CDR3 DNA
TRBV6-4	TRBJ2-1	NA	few	CASSDDGQSSYNEQFF	TGTGCCAGCAGTGACGATGGACAGAGCTCCTACAATGAGCAGTTCTTC
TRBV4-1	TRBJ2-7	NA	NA	CASSLDRTYEQYF	TGCGCCAGCAGCCTCGACAGGACCTACGAGCAGTACTTC
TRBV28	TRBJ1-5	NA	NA	CASRLAVQGSNQPQHF	TGTGCCAGCAGGCTAGCGGTACAAGGCAGCAATCAGCCCCAGCATTTT
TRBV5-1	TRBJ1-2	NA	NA	CASSLEGGAYYGYTF	TGCGCCAGCAGCTTGGAGGGGGGCGCATACTATGGCTACACCTTC
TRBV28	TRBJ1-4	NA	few	CASSHEGRTNEKLFF	TGTGCCAGCAGCCACGAAGGGCGAACTAATGAAAAACTGTTTTTT
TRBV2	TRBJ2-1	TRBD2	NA	CASKPSPGLAGGRWTYEQFF	TGTGCCAGCAAACCCTCTCCTGGACTAGCGGGAGGGAGATGGACGTATGAGCAGTTCTTC
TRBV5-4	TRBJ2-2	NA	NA	CASSLLSGSDTGELFF	TGTGCCAGCAGCTTGTTATCGGGGTCCGACACCGGGGAGCTGTTTTTT
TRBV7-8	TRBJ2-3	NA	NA	CASSESGGSLGATQYF	TGTGCCAGCAGCGAATCAGGAGGTTCCCTTGGTGCTACGCAGTATTTT
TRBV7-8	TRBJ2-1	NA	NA	CASSSRLSYNEQFF	TGTGCCAGCAGCTCCCGACTATCCTACAATGAGCAGTTCTTC
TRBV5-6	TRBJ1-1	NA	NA	CASSRTMNTEAFF	TGTGCCAGCAGCCGTACCATGAACACTGAAGCTTTCTTT
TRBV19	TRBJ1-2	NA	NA	CASFIGLGGYTF	TGTGCCAGTTTCATCGGTCTCGGTGGCTACACCTTC
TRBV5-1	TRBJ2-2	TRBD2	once	CASSGGLAGAKTGELFF	TGCGCCAGCAGCGGGGGGCTAGCGGGGGCGAAGACCGGGGAGCTGTTTTTT
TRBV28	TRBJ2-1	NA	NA	CASSSIGVGSYNEQFF	TGTGCCAGCAGTTCCATTGGTGTGGGGTCCTACAATGAGCAGTTCTTC
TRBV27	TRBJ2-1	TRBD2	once	CASSFGLAGGNEQFF	TGTGCCAGCAGTTTCGGACTAGCGGGAGGAAATGAGCAGTTCTTC
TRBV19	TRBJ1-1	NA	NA	CASSIVPMRTEAFF	TGTGCCAGTAGTATAGTCCCCATGAGGACTGAAGCTTTCTTT
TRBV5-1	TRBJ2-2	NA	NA	CASSLMGDGAWELFF	TGCGCCAGCAGCTTGATGGGGGACGGGGCCTGGGAGCTGTTTTTT
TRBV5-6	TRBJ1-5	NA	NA	CASSLLGDVSADQPQHF	TGTGCCAGCAGCTTGTTAGGGGACGTCTCGGCGGATCAGCCCCAGCATTTT
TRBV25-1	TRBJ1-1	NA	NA	CASSTRTDTEAFF	TGTGCCAGCAGTACCCGCACCGACACTGAAGCTTTCTTT
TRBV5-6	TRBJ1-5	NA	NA	CASSFVREGNQPQHF	TGTGCCAGCAGCTTTGTCAGGGAGGGCAATCAGCCCCAGCATTTT
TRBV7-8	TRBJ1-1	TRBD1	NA	CASSLARDSEAFF	TGTGCCAGCAGCTTAGCCAGGGACAGTGAAGCTTTCTTT
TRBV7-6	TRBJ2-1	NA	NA	CASSNAGDEQFF	TGTGCCAGCAGCAACGCTGGGGATGAGCAGTTCTTC
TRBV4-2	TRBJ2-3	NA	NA	CASSQEAGSTDTQYF	TGTGCCAGCAGCCAAGAGGCGGGAAGCACAGATACGCAGTATTTT
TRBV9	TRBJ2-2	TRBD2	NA	CASSRLAGGVTGELFF	TGTGCCAGCAGCAGACTAGCGGGAGGTGTCACCGGGGAGCTGTTTTTT
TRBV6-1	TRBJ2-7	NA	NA	CASSELGTALYEQYF	TGTGCCAGCAGTGAACTCGGGACCGCCCTTTACGAGCAGTACTTC
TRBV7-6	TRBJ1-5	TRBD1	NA	CASSLGTGQEPQHF	TGTGCCAGCAGCTTGGGGACAGGGCAGGAGCCCCAGCATTTT
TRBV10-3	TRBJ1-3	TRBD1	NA	CAISVQTGAISGNTIYF	TGTGCCATCAGTGTCCAGACAGGGGCGATCTCTGGAAACACCATATATTTT
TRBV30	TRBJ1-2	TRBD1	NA	CAWTAGGGENYGYTF	TGTGCCTGGACCGCAGGGGGCGGGGAGAACTATGGCTACACCTTC
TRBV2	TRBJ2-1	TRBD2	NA	CASSAGTSGGWSYNEQFF	TGTGCCAGCAGCGCCGGGACTAGCGGGGGTTGGTCCTACAATGAGCAGTTCTTC
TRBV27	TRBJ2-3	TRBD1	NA	CASSFDRALMNTQYF	TGTGCCAGCAGTTTTGACAGGGCCCTTATGAATACGCAGTATTTT
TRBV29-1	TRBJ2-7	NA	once	CSVEDLGDGTAYEQYF	TGCAGCGTTGAAGATCTGGGGGACGGGACGGCCTACGAGCAGTACTTC
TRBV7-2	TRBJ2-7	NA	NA	CASSLEVAYEQYF	TGTGCCAGCAGCTTAGAAGTTGCCTACGAGCAGTACTTC
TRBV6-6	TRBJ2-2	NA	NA	CASGRGVDTGELFF	TGTGCCAGCGGGAGGGGGGTGGACACCGGGGAGCTGTTTTTT
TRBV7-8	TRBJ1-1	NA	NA	CASSPEPGPVGTEAFF	TGTGCCAGCAGCCCTGAACCGGGACCTGTGGGGACTGAAGCTTTCTTT
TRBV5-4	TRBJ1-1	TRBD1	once	CASSPRTGQNTEAFF	TGTGCCAGCAGCCCTCGGACAGGGCAAAACACTGAAGCTTTCTTT
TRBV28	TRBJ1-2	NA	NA	CASLTRETVYGYTF	TGTGCCAGCTTAACTAGGGAAACGGTATATGGCTACACCTTC